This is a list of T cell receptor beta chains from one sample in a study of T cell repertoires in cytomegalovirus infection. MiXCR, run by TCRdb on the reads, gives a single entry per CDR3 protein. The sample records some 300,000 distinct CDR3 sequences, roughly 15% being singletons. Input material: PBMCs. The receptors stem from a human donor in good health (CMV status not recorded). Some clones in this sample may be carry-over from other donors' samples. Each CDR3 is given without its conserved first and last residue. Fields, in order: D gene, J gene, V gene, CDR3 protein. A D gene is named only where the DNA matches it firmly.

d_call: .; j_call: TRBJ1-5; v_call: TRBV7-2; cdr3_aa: ASSSRADSPVQPQH
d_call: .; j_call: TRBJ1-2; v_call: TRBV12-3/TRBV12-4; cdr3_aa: ASNEQGGIYGYT
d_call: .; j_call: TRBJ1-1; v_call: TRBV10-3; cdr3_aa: AISESQSVNTEAF
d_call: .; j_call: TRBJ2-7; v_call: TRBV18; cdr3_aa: ASSPYGLPEDEQY
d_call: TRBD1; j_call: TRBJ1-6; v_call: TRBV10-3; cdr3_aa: AIKDREYNSPLH
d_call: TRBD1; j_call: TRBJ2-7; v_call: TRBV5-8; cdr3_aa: ASSFGQANEQY
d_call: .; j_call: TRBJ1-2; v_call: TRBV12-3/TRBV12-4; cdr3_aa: ASSLGGGLDGYT
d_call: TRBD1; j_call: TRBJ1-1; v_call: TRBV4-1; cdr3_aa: ASSQVGQGTTEAF
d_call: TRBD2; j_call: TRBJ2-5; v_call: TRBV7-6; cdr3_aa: ASSLAGGGTQETQY
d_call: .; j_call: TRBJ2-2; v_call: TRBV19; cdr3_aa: ASSPGSVRSGELF
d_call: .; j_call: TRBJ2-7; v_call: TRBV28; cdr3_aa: ASSPAEGPEQY
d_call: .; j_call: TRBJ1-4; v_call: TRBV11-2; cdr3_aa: ASSLRSATNEKLF
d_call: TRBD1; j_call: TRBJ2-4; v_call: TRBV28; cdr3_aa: ASSRQGQNIQY
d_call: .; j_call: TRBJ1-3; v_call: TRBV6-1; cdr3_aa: ASRTDITGNTIY